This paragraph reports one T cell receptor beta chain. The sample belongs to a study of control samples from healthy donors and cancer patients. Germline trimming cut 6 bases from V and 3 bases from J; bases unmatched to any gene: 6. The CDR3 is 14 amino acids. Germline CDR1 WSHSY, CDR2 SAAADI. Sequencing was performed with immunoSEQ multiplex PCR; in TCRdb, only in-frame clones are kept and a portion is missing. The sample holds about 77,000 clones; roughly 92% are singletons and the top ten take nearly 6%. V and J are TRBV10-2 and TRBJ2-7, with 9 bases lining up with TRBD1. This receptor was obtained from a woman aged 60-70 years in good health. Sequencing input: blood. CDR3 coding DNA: TGCGCCAGCAGATCGGGACAGGGAGTCTACGAGCAGTACTTC. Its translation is CASRSGQGVYEQYF.